The clone carrying this T cell receptor beta chain came up a few times. The source of the sample is a study of blood T cell repertoires in COVID-19. Per the authors' pipeline: Counts of nucleated cells, estimated from reference gene primer amplification, were obtained. The repertoire was sequenced with immunoSEQ multiplex PCR; TCRdb's copy has only in-frame clones and lacks some. V and J calls and clone size are given by that table; D and trimming were obtained from the DNA. The table lists 350,000 or so clones, roughly 90% of them singletons. The germline V gene encodes CDR1 SGHNT and CDR2 YENEEA. CDR3 length: 14 residues. V lost 3 bases and J 8 bases, leaving 14 bases between the germline ends.

Sequences were obtained from PBMCs or T cells enriched from blood (not recorded which). The V call is TRBV11-3, the J call TRBJ2-1, with D possibly TRBD2 on 5 matching bases. The clonotype was recovered from a woman in her twenties or thirties who had been exposed to COVID-19. The CDR3 loop reads CASSLGSVVYEQFF. The CDR3 DNA is TGTGCCAGCAGCTTGGGGAGTGTTGTATATGAGCAGTTCTTC.